The 18 T cell receptor beta chains below were found in one sample sequenced in a study of Graves' ophthalmopathy and Graves' hyperthyroidism. Researchers took RNA transcripts and amplified TCR beta CDR3 regions from them. Investigators did first-round RT-PCR with HTBI primers, then second-round multiplex PCR. In TCRdb, the multiplex PCR reads were re-called with MiXCR into one record per CDR3 protein. The data contain roughly 500,000 distinct CDR3 sequences, approximately 15% of them singletons. Sequencing input: blood. The receptors were gathered from a woman in her thirties with Graves' ophthalmopathy.

This clonotype was detected ten times or more. J is TRBJ2-5 and V is TRBV12-3 or TRBV12-4; D call uncertain. CDR3 length: 13 amino acids. With 6 bases removed from V and 5 bases from J, the gap between germline ends came to 13 bases. This CDR3 reads CASSTHLWETQYF. The DNA of the CDR3 is TGTGCCAGCAGCACGCATCTATGGGAGACCCAGTACTTC.

This clonotype was found many times. This chain links TRBV7-9 with TRBJ1-1; 9 bases match TRBD1. This CDR3 is built from 14 residues. The trim removed 5 bases at V and 11 bases at J, leaving 12 bases unmatched. From germline, CDR1 is SEHNR and CDR2 FQNEAQ (reference sequence). CDR3 residues: CASSPGTGTVWAFF. CDR3 nucleotide sequence: TGTGCCAGCAGCCCCGGGACAGGGACCGTTTGGGCTTTCTTT.

The chain uses TRBV2 and TRBJ2-5; TRBD1 matches at 7 bases. J was trimmed by 5 bases and V by 8 bases; bases with no gene match: 11. This CDR3 is 14 amino acids long. Germline V gene sequence: CDR1 SNHLY, CDR2 FYNNEI. CDR3 DNA: TGTGCCAGCTTCACTGACAGGGCGTGGGAGACCCAGTACTTC. Protein product: CASFTDRAWETQYF.

The chain combines TRBV25-1 with TRBJ1-2; TRBD1 agrees at 7 bases. CDR3 length equals 14 residues. Germline V gene lookup returns CDR1 MGHDK and CDR2 SYGVNS. J lost 6 bases, V lost 5 bases, and 9 bases had no gene match. For the CDR3, the DNA is TGTGCCAGCAGTTACATGGGAGGGGGCGATGGCTACACCTTC. Translating gives CASSYMGGGDGYTF.

This clonotype showed up many times. This rearrangement joins TRBV28 to TRBJ1-1; no clear D gene. V lost 5 bases and J lost 3, with 19 bases in between. The CDR3 has 16 amino acids. In germline, CDR1 is MDHEN, CDR2 SYDVKM. The CDR3 region is CASSLTLSGRDTEAFF. The CDR3, as DNA: TGTGCCAGCAGTCTCACCCTATCCGGACGGGACACTGAAGCTTTCTTT.

This clonotype was recorded many times. The chain employs TRBV28 and TRBJ1-1; D gene uncertain. The germline CDR1 and CDR2 sequences are MDHEN and SYDVKM. Trimming removed 4 bases from V and 5 bases from J, with 17 bases in between. This CDR3 is 15 amino acids long. The CDR3 DNA sequence: TGTGCCAGCAGTTCAAAGGCGTACGGAGAGACTGAAGCTTTCTTT. It specifies CASSSKAYGETEAFF.

CDR3 residues: CASSSTDREGIGYTF. In DNA, the CDR3 is TGTGCCAGCAGCTCCACCGACAGGGAGGGTATTGGCTACACCTTC. The V and J genes are TRBV7-9 and TRBJ1-2; 7 nucleotides match TRBD1. V gave up 4 bases and J gave up 7 bases; unmatched junction bases: 12. CDR3 length equals 15 residues. In germline, CDR1 is SEHNR, CDR2 FQNEAQ (reference sequence). The complete variable domain, with remaining parts taken from reference TRBV7-9 and TRBJ1-2, reads DTGVSQNPRHKITKRGQNVTFRCDPISEHNRLYWYRQTLGQGPEFLTYFQNEAQLEKSRLLSDRFSAERPKGSFSTLEIQRTEQGDSAMYLCASSSTDREGIGYTFGSGTRLTVV.

This clonotype was detected ten times or more. This chain links TRBV19 with TRBJ1-1; TRBD1 aligns across 7 bases. The CDR3 is made up of 15 amino acids. The V segment lost 5 bases and the J segment 1 base; nucleotides outside the gene matches: 7. Germline CDR1 and CDR2: LNHDA and SQIVND (reference sequence). The DNA of the CDR3 is TGTGCCAGTAGTTCCCAGGGGGATCCGAACACTGAAGCTTTCTTT. It codes for CASSSQGDPNTEAFF.

This clonotype was observed many times. The J gene is TRBJ2-2, the V gene TRBV12-3 or TRBV12-4, with 12 nucleotides matching TRBD2. Trimming removed 2 bases from V and 4 bases from J; junction bases left unmatched: 8. This CDR3 region has 18 residues. The CDR3 sequence: CASSLPSGRGRGTGELFF. The CDR3 DNA is TGTGCCAGCAGTTTACCTAGCGGGAGGGGCCGGGGCACCGGGGAGCTGTTTTTT.

This clonotype was recorded at least ten times. V usage is TRBV19 and J usage is TRBJ1-1; D remains unclear. CDR3 length: 16 amino acids. CDR1 and CDR2 (germline): LNHDA, SQIVND (reference sequence). The V end was cut by 4 bases, the J end by 0 bases, with 15 bases between. Written as DNA, the CDR3 is TGTGCCAGTAGTACACGCGGAGGCCAGCTGAACACTGAAGCTTTCTTT. The encoded protein is CASSTRGGQLNTEAFF.

This clonotype showed up many times. A read error may produce the germline difference seen at one junction end. This chain joins TRBV6-4 and TRBJ2-7; D might be TRBD1 (6 bases). The CDR3 has 15 residues. Germline V gives CDR1 MRHNA, CDR2 SNTAGT. This CDR3 is CASRDSGTTSYEQYF. As DNA, the CDR3 is TGTGCCAGCAGAGACTCCGGGACAACCTCCTACGAGCAGTACTTC.

This clonotype was recorded once. V usage is TRBV2 and J usage is TRBJ1-1; D is undetermined. Trimming cost V 6 bases and J 3 bases, with 11 bases left between them. Germline CDR1 reads SNHLY; CDR2 reads FYNNEI. The CDR3 totals 13 residues. CDR3 sequence (DNA): TGTGCCAGCAGCCAGGACGGCTACACTGAAGCTTTCTTT. It translates to CASSQDGYTEAFF.

This clonotype was recorded at least ten times. The chain combines TRBV24-1 with TRBJ1-6; no reliable D call. Trimming left V 4 bases short and J 10 bases short, with 13 bases between. The V gene's germline CDR1 is KGHDR and CDR2 SFDVKD. The CDR3 runs to 14 residues. CDR3 DNA: TGTGCCACCAGTGAGGCAGGAGACGCCTCACCCCTCCACTTT. Its translation is CATSEAGDASPLHF.

J is TRBJ1-6 and V is TRBV30; the match to TRBD1 covers 11 bases. V lost 1 base and J lost 10; bases outside the gene matches: 9. Germline V gene sequence: CDR1 GTSNPN, CDR2 SVGIG (reference sequence). The CDR3 runs to 16 residues. Here the CDR3 DNA reads TGTGCCTGGAGTGCATCGGACAGGGGGCGGGGCTCACCCCTCCACTTT. Its translation: CAWSASDRGRGSPLHF.

The chain carries TRBV12-3 or TRBV12-4 and TRBJ1-2; possible D gene TRBD1, 5 bases. Deletions cut 3 bases from V and 6 bases from J, with 17 bases between. The CDR3 contains 15 residues. CDR3 sequence reads: CASSFHRGRANGYTF. The CDR3 DNA is TGTGCCAGCAGTTTCCATCGGGGCAGGGCAAATGGCTACACCTTC.

This clonotype was observed at least ten times. The chain joins TRBV28 to TRBJ2-7; 10 bases align to TRBD1. Unmatched junction bases numbered 9, after V lost 7 bases and J lost 6 bases. The CDR3 totals 14 residues. CDR1 MDHEN and CDR2 SYDVKM come from the germline V gene. Written as DNA, the CDR3 is TGTGCCAGCATCCAATGGACAGGGGGGGTCGAGCAGTACTTC. It translates to CASIQWTGGVEQYF.

This clonotype showed up many times. This chain joins TRBV27 and TRBJ2-7; TRBD2 agrees at 7 bases. Losses at the gene ends were 3 bases for V and 0 bases for J; bases not matched to a gene: 5. This CDR3 spans 15 amino acids. Germline CDR1 is MNHEY and CDR2 is SMNVEV (reference sequence). CDR3 sequence (DNA): TGTGCCAGCAGTTTCGAGCGGGATATCTCCTACGAGCAGTACTTC. Its protein is CASSFERDISYEQYF.

This clonotype was recorded a few times. The chain employs TRBV4-1 and TRBJ2-7, with no clear D. Trimming cost V 0 bases and J 3 bases, with 21 bases left between them. The germline V gene encodes CDR1 MGHRA and CDR2 YSYEKL. This CDR3 region has 18 residues. The CDR3 nucleotides are TGCGCCAGCAGCCAAGATATAGTAGATGACCCGACGCACTACGAGCAGTACTTC. It specifies CASSQDIVDDPTHYEQYF.